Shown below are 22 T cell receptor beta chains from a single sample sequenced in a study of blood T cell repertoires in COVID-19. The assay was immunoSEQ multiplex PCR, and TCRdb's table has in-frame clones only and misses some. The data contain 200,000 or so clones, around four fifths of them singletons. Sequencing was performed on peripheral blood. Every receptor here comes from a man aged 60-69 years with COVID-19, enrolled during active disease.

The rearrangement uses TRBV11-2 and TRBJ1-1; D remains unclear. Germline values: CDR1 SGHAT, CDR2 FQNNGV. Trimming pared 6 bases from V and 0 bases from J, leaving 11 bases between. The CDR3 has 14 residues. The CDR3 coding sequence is TGTGCCAGCAGGCGGGAGGTTATGAACACTGAAGCTTTCTTT. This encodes CASRREVMNTEAFF.

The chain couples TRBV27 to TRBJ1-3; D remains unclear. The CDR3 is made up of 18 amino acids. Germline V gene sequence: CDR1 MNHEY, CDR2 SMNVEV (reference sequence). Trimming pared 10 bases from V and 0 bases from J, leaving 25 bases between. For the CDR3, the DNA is TGTGCCAAAACCCCCGGGAGCCGTTGCGCGGGCTCTGGAAACACCATATATTTT. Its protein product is CAKTPGSRCAGSGNTIYF.

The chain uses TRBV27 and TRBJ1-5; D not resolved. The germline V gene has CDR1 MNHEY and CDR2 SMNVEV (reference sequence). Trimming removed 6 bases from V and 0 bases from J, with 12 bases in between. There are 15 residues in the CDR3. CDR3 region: CASRYSHNSNQPQHF. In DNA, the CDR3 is TGTGCCAGCAGATACAGTCATAATAGCAATCAGCCCCAGCATTTT.

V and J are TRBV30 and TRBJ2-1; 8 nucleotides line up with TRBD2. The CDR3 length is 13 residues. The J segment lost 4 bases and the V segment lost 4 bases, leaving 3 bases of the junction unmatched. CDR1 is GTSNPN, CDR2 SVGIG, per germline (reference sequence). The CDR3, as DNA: TGTGCCTGGAAAAGCGGGGGATACAATGAGCAGTTCTTC. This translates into CAWKSGGYNEQFF.

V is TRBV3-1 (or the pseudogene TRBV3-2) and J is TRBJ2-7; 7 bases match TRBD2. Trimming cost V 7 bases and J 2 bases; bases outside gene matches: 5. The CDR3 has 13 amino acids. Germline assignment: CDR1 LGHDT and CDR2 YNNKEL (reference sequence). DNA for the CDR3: TGTGCCAGCACCCTGGGAGGGACCTACGAGCAGTACTTC. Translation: CASTLGGTYEQYF.

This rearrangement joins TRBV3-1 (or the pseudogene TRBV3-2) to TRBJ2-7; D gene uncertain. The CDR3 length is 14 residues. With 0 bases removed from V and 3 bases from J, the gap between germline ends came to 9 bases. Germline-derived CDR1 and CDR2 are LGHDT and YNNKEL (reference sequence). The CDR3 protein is CASSQDEAIYEQYF. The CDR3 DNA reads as TGTGCCAGCAGCCAAGATGAGGCGATCTACGAGCAGTACTTC.

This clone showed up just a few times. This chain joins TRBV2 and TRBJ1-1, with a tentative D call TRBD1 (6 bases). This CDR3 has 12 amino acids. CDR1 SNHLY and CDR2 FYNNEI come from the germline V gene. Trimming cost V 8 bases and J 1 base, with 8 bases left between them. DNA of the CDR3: TGTGCCAGCGGGGGCAGGAACACTGAAGCTTTCTTT. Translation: CASGGRNTEAFF. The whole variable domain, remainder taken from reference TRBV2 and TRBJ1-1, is EPEVTQTPSHQVTQMGQEVILRCVPISNHLYFYWYRQILGQKVEFLVSFYNNEISEKSEIFDDQFSVERPDGSNFTLKIRSTKLEDSAMYFCASGGRNTEAFFGQGTRLTVV.

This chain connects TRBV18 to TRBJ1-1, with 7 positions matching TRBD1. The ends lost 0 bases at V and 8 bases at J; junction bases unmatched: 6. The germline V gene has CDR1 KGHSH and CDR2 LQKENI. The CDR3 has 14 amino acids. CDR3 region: CASSPPRDREEAFF. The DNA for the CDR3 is TGTGCCAGCTCACCACCAAGAGACAGGGAAGAAGCTTTCTTT.

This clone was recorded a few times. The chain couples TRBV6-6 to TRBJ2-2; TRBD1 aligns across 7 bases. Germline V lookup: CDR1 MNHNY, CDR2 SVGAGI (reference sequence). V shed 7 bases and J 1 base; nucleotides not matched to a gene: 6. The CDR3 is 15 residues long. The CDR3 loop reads CASNKGAGNTGELFF. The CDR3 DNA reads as TGTGCCAGCAACAAGGGGGCAGGGAACACCGGGGAGCTGTTTTTT.

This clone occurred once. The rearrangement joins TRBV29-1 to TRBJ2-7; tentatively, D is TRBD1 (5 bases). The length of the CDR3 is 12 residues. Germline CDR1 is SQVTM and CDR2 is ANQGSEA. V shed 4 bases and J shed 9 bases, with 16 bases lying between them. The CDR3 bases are TGCAGCGTTGGAGTGGAACCAGGGTTGCAGTACTTC. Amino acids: CSVGVEPGLQYF.

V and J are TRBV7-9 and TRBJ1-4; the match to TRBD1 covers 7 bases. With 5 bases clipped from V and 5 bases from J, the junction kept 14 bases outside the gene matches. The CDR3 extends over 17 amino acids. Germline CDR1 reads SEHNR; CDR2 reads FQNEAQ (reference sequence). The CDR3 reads CASSPVPGQTNNEKLFF. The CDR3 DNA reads TGTGCCAGCAGCCCAGTCCCGGGACAGACTAACAATGAAAAACTGTTTTTT.

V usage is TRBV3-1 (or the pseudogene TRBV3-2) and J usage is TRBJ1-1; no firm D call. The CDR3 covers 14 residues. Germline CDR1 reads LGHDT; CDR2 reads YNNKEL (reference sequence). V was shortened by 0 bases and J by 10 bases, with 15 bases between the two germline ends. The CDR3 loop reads CASSQESARGGAFF. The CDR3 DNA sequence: TGTGCCAGCAGCCAAGAAAGCGCGCGGGGTGGAGCTTTCTTT.

In nucleotides, the CDR3 is TGTGCCAGCAGCTCGTCTCAACGGGGCGGGATGGGGATGAATGAGCAGTTCTTC. Protein product: CASSSSQRGGMGMNEQFF. The chain employs TRBV5-6 and TRBJ2-1, with D possibly being TRBD2 (6 bases). CDR1 is SGHDT and CDR2 is YYEEEE in the germline V gene. The ends were cut back, 3 bases at V and 7 bases at J, with 26 bases in the middle. The CDR3 spans 18 residues.

This CDR3 is CASSLLGDTSQPQHF. DNA of the CDR3: TGTGCCAGCAGCCTTCTTGGGGACACAAGTCAGCCCCAGCATTTT. The chain combines TRBV9 with TRBJ1-5; a possible D gene is TRBD1 (6 bases). Trimming removed 4 bases at V and 6 bases at J, with 17 bases between. CDR3 length: 15 residues. Looked up from germline, CDR1 is SGDLS and CDR2 is YYNGEE.

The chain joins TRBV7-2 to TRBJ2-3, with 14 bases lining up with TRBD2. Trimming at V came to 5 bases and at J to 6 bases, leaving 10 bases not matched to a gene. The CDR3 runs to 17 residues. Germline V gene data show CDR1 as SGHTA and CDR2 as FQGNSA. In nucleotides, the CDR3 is TGTGCCAGCAGCCCACGGGGACTAGCGGGAGAATGGGATACGCAGTATTTT. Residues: CASSPRGLAGEWDTQYF.

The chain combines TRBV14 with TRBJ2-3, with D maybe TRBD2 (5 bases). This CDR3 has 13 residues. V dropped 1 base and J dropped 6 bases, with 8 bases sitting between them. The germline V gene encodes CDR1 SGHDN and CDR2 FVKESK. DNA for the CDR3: TGTGCCAGCAGCCAAGGACCGGGGGATACGCAGTATTTT. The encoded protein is CASSQGPGDTQYF. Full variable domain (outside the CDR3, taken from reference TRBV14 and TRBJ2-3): EAGVTQFPSHSVIEKGQTVTLRCDPISGHDNLYWYRRVMGKEIKFLLHFVKESKQDESGMPNNRFLAERTGGTYSTLKVQPAELEDSGVYFCASSQGPGDTQYFGPGTRLTVL.

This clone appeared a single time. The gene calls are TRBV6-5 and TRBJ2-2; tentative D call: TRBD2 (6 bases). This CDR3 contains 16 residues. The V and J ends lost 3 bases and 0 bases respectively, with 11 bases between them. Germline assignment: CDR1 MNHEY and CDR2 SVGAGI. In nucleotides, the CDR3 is TGTGCCAGCAGTTATGTTGGAGGGTCGAACACCGGGGAGCTGTTTTTT. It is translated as CASSYVGGSNTGELFF.

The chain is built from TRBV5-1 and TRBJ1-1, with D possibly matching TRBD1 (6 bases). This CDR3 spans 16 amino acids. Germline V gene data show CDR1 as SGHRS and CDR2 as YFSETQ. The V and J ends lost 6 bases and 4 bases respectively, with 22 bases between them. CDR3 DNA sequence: TGCGCCAGCAAAGCATCGGGCGGGGGGCAGGGCACTGAAGCTTTCTTT. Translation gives CASKASGGGQGTEAFF.

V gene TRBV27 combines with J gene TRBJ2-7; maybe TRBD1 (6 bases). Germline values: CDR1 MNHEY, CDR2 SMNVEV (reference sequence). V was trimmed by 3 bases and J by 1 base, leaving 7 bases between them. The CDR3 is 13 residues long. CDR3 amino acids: CASSFGQSYEQYF. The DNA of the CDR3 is TGTGCCAGCAGTTTCGGACAGTCCTACGAGCAGTACTTC.

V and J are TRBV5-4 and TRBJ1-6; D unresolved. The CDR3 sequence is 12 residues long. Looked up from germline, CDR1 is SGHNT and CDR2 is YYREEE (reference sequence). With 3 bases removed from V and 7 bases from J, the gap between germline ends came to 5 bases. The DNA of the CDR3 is TGTGCCAGCAGCTCCCGGAATTCACCCCTCCACTTT. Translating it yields CASSSRNSPLHF.

CDR3 coding DNA: TGCGCCAGCAGCTTGACATTGCCGAACACCGGGGAGCTGTTTTTT. Residues: CASSLTLPNTGELFF. This rearrangement joins TRBV5-1 to TRBJ2-2, with no clear D. Germline CDR1 and CDR2: SGHRS and YFSETQ. With 1 base removed from V and 0 bases from J, the gap between germline ends came to 7 bases. This CDR3 is 15 amino acids long.

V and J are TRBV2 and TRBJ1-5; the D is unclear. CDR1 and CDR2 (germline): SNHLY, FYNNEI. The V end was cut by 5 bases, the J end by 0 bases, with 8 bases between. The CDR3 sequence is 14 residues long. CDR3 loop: CASSPRFSNQPQHF. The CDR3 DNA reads TGTGCCAGCAGTCCTCGGTTTAGCAATCAGCCCCAGCATTTT.